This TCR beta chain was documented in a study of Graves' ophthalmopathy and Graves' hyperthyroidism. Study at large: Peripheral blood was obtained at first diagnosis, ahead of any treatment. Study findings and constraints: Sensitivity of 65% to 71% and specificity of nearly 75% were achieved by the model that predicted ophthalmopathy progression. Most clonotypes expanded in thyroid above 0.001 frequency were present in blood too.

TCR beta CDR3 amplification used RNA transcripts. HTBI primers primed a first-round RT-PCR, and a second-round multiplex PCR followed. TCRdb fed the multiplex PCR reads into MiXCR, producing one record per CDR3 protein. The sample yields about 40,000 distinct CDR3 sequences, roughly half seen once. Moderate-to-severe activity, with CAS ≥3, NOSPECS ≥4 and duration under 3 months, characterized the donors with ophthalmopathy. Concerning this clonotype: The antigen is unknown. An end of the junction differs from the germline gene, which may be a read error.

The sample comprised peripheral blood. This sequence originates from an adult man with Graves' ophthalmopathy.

CDR3 sequence (DNA): TGTGCCAGCAGCTTATGGGGGAGAGAGACTCAGTACTTC. Translating gives CASSLWGRETQYF. The chain combines TRBV7-2 with TRBJ2-5; TRBD1 or TRBD2 may be the D gene (5 bases each). CDR3 size: 13 residues. Germline CDR1 SGHTA, CDR2 FQGNSA.